This is a list of T cell receptor beta chains from one sample in a study of cytomegalovirus exposure and HLA in healthy donors. The repertoire was sequenced with immunoSEQ multiplex PCR; TCRdb's copy has only in-frame clones and lacks some. There are 20,000 to 30,000 clones in the sample; roughly 79% occur only once, and around 4.5% lies in the top ten. Sequenced material: PBMCs. These receptors were collected from a male donor in good health and CMV-seronegative. CDR3s include the opening cysteine and the closing phenylalanine or tryptophan. A D gene is named only where the DNA matches it firmly. A row's size may be missing; if present it is once, few, many or a size class.

abundance: NA; v_gene: TRBV29-1; d_gene: TRBD1; j_gene: TRBJ2-7; CDR3nt: TGCAGCGCCGGGACAGGGGATGGCGAGCAGTACTTC; CDR3aa: CSAGTGDGEQYF
abundance: NA; v_gene: TRBV6-1; d_gene: NA; j_gene: TRBJ2-3; CDR3nt: TGTGCCAGCAGTGAAGCGGGGGACTTCTCAGATACGCAGTATTTT; CDR3aa: CASSEAGDFSDTQYF
abundance: NA; v_gene: TRBV27; d_gene: TRBD2; j_gene: TRBJ2-3; CDR3nt: TGTGCCAGCAGTTTATTGGGCGGGGGGGCCGGGGATACGCAGTATTTT; CDR3aa: CASSLLGGGAGDTQYF
abundance: NA; v_gene: TRBV4-3; d_gene: TRBD1; j_gene: TRBJ2-5; CDR3nt: TGCGCCAGCAGCCAGTGGGACAGGGACCCTGGAAAGACCCAGTACTTC; CDR3aa: CASSQWDRDPGKTQYF
abundance: NA; v_gene: TRBV15; d_gene: NA; j_gene: TRBJ1-5; CDR3nt: TGTGCCACCAAGGCAGGCGTTGGGCCCCAGCATTTT; CDR3aa: CATKAGVGPQHF
abundance: few; v_gene: TRBV4-3; d_gene: TRBD2; j_gene: TRBJ2-7; CDR3nt: TGCGCCAGCAGCCAAGCCCCTAGCGGGGATTCATACGAGCAGTACTTC; CDR3aa: CASSQAPSGDSYEQYF
abundance: NA; v_gene: TRBV2; d_gene: TRBD1; j_gene: TRBJ1-2; CDR3nt: TGTGCCAGCCGGGAGGGACAGGGGGGGCCAAGTATCAACTATGGCTACACCTTC; CDR3aa: CASREGQGGPSINYGYTF
abundance: NA; v_gene: TRBV7-3; d_gene: TRBD1; j_gene: TRBJ2-2; CDR3nt: TGTGCCAGCAGCCGACAGGGGGCGAGCACCGGGGAGCTGTTTTTT; CDR3aa: CASSRQGASTGELFF
abundance: NA; v_gene: TRBV5-1; d_gene: TRBD1; j_gene: TRBJ2-1; CDR3nt: TGCGCCAGCGGCATCCAGGGGGACGACAATGAGCAGTTCTTC; CDR3aa: CASGIQGDDNEQFF
abundance: few; v_gene: TRBV4-3; d_gene: NA; j_gene: TRBJ2-7; CDR3nt: TGCGCCAGCAGCCAAGAGGTTCGGGAGAGCTACGAGCAGTACTTC; CDR3aa: CASSQEVRESYEQYF
abundance: NA; v_gene: TRBV28; d_gene: NA; j_gene: TRBJ2-7; CDR3nt: TGTGCCAGCAGTCCCCTCCAGAAGAACTCCTACGAGCAGTACTTC; CDR3aa: CASSPLQKNSYEQYF
abundance: once; v_gene: TRBV19; d_gene: NA; j_gene: TRBJ1-2; CDR3nt: TGTGCCAGTAGTATCATGGGCAGGGACTATGGCTACACCTTC; CDR3aa: CASSIMGRDYGYTF
abundance: once; v_gene: TRBV5-4; d_gene: TRBD1; j_gene: TRBJ2-2; CDR3nt: TGTGCCAGCACCGGGACAGGGTTCCCCGGGGAGCTGTTTTTT; CDR3aa: CASTGTGFPGELFF
abundance: NA; v_gene: TRBV5-1; d_gene: TRBD2; j_gene: TRBJ2-2; CDR3nt: TGCGCCAGCAGCGTGGGACTAGCGGAGAACACCGGGGAGCTGTTTTTT; CDR3aa: CASSVGLAENTGELFF
abundance: NA; v_gene: TRBV6-5; d_gene: TRBD1; j_gene: TRBJ2-7; CDR3nt: TGTGCCAGCAGTTACTCGATCGGCGACAGGGGGCTTGAGCAGTACTTC; CDR3aa: CASSYSIGDRGLEQYF
abundance: NA; v_gene: TRBV30; d_gene: NA; j_gene: TRBJ1-4; CDR3nt: TGTGCCTGGAGTGTAGGAGGGACTAATGAAAAACTGTTTTTT; CDR3aa: CAWSVGGTNEKLFF
abundance: NA; v_gene: TRBV6-5; d_gene: TRBD1; j_gene: TRBJ1-4; CDR3nt: TGTGCCAGCAGTTCGGGACAGGGGGCGGCTAATGAAAAACTGTTTTTT; CDR3aa: CASSSGQGAANEKLFF
abundance: NA; v_gene: TRBV28; d_gene: TRBD1; j_gene: TRBJ1-6; CDR3nt: TGTGCCAGCATTCTAAGTGGGACAGGGGTAGGGTCACCCCTCCACTTT; CDR3aa: CASILSGTGVGSPLHF
abundance: NA; v_gene: TRBV30; d_gene: TRBD2; j_gene: TRBJ2-4; CDR3nt: TGTGCCTGGAGCATGGGACTAGCGGGACTTAAAAACATTCAGTACTTC; CDR3aa: CAWSMGLAGLKNIQYF
abundance: NA; v_gene: TRBV7-9; d_gene: NA; j_gene: TRBJ2-7; CDR3nt: TGTTCCAGCAGCTTTGGAGCTTACGAGCAGTACTTC; CDR3aa: CSSSFGAYEQYF
abundance: NA; v_gene: TRBV15; d_gene: NA; j_gene: TRBJ2-1; CDR3nt: TGTGCCACCAGCGTACGTCTAGCTTCAGACTCCTACAATGAGCAGTTCTTC; CDR3aa: CATSVRLASDSYNEQFF
abundance: NA; v_gene: TRBV28; d_gene: NA; j_gene: TRBJ2-2; CDR3nt: TGTGCCAGCAGTTTACGGGGGTTTGTAGATACCGGGGAGCTGTTTTTT; CDR3aa: CASSLRGFVDTGELFF
abundance: NA; v_gene: TRBV4-1; d_gene: NA; j_gene: TRBJ2-7; CDR3nt: TGCGCCAGCAGCCAAGATCTAGAGGGCTACGAGCAGTACTTC; CDR3aa: CASSQDLEGYEQYF
abundance: NA; v_gene: TRBV7-3; d_gene: TRBD2; j_gene: TRBJ2-2; CDR3nt: TGTGCCAGCAGCTCTAGCGGGAACACCGGGGAGCTGTTTTTT; CDR3aa: CASSSSGNTGELFF
abundance: NA; v_gene: TRBV18; d_gene: TRBD2; j_gene: TRBJ2-1; CDR3nt: TGTGCCAGCTCACCACCAGGGACTAGCGGGGGCACACTCAACGATGAGCAGTTCTTC; CDR3aa: CASSPPGTSGGTLNDEQFF
abundance: NA; v_gene: TRBV27; d_gene: NA; j_gene: TRBJ1-2; CDR3nt: TGTGCCAGCAGTTTATGGGGGCCTGGCTATGGCTACACCTTC; CDR3aa: CASSLWGPGYGYTF
abundance: NA; v_gene: TRBV11-2; d_gene: NA; j_gene: TRBJ2-1; CDR3nt: TGTGCCAGCAGCTTAAGCCCCTCCGCCTACAATGAGCAGTTCTTC; CDR3aa: CASSLSPSAYNEQFF
abundance: once; v_gene: TRBV5-1; d_gene: TRBD2; j_gene: TRBJ2-1; CDR3nt: TGCGCCAGCAGCTTGACTAGCGGGGACTACAATGAGCAGTTCTTC; CDR3aa: CASSLTSGDYNEQFF
abundance: NA; v_gene: TRBV30; d_gene: NA; j_gene: TRBJ2-5; CDR3nt: TGTGCCTGGAGTGTACTAGGAGCCCTGGGGACCCAGTACTTC; CDR3aa: CAWSVLGALGTQYF
abundance: NA; v_gene: TRBV19; d_gene: TRBD1; j_gene: TRBJ1-6; CDR3nt: TGTGCCAGTAGTGGCGGGACAGGGATGGGCTCACCCCTCCACTTT; CDR3aa: CASSGGTGMGSPLHF
abundance: once; v_gene: TRBV7-9; d_gene: NA; j_gene: TRBJ2-7; CDR3nt: TGTTCCAGCAGCCCCCCAAAGCGCGAGCAGTACTTC; CDR3aa: CSSSPPKREQYF
abundance: NA; v_gene: TRBV18; d_gene: TRBD1; j_gene: TRBJ1-2; CDR3nt: TGTGCCAGCTCACCAGGGCAGGGGGCGGATGGCTACACCTTC; CDR3aa: CASSPGQGADGYTF
abundance: NA; v_gene: TRBV11-2; d_gene: NA; j_gene: TRBJ2-7; CDR3nt: TGTGCCAGCACTTATGGAGGGTGGGGTTTTGCGGATTCCTACGAGCAGTACTTC; CDR3aa: CASTYGGWGFADSYEQYF
abundance: NA; v_gene: TRBV28; d_gene: NA; j_gene: TRBJ2-7; CDR3nt: TGTGCCAGCACCACCGGGATAGCAACCTACGAGCAGTACTTC; CDR3aa: CASTTGIATYEQYF
abundance: NA; v_gene: TRBV7-7; d_gene: NA; j_gene: TRBJ2-7; CDR3nt: TGTGCCAGCAGCTCGACAGGTAGCTACGAGCAGTACTTC; CDR3aa: CASSSTGSYEQYF
abundance: NA; v_gene: TRBV2; d_gene: TRBD2; j_gene: TRBJ2-1; CDR3nt: TGTGCCAGCAGTTCCGGGGGGGGCAATGAGCAGTTCTTC; CDR3aa: CASSSGGGNEQFF
abundance: NA; v_gene: TRBV6-5; d_gene: TRBD1; j_gene: TRBJ1-2; CDR3nt: TGTGCCAGCAAAACCGGGACAGGTTCGGGGGGCTACACCTTC; CDR3aa: CASKTGTGSGGYTF